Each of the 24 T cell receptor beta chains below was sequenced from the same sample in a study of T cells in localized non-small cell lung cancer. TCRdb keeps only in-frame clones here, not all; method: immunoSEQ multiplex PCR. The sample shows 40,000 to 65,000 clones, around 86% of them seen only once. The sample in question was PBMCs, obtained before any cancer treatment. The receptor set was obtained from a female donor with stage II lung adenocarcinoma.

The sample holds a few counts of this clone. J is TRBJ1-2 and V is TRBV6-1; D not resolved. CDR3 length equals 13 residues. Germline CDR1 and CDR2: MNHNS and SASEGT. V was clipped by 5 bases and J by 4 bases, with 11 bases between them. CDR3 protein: CASSPFRPYGYTF. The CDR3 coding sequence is TGTGCCAGCAGTCCCTTTCGTCCCTATGGCTACACCTTC.

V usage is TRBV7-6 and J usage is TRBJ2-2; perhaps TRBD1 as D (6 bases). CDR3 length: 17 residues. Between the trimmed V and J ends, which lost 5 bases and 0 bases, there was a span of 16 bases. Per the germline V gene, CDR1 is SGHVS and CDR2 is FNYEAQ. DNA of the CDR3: TGTGCCAGCAGCCCCACCAGGGGACATTCGAACACCGGGGAGCTGTTTTTT. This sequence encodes CASSPTRGHSNTGELFF.

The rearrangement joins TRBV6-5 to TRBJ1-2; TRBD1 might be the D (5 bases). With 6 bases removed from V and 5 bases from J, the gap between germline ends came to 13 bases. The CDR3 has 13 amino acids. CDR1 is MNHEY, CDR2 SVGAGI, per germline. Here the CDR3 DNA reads TGTGCCAGCAGCAAGCTCCCAGGGTATGGCTACACCTTC. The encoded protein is CASSKLPGYGYTF.

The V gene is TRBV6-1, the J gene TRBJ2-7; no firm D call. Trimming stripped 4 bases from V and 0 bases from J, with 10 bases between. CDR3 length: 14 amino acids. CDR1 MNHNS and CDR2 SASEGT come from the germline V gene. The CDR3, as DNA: TGTGCCAGCAGTGTCCTCCAGAGCTCCTACGAGCAGTACTTC. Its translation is CASSVLQSSYEQYF.

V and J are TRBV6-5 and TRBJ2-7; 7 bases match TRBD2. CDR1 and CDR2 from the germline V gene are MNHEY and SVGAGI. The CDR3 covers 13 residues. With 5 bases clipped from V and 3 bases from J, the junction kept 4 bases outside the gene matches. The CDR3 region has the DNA TGTGCCAGCAGTAATGGACTAGTCTACGAGCAGTACTTC. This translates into CASSNGLVYEQYF.

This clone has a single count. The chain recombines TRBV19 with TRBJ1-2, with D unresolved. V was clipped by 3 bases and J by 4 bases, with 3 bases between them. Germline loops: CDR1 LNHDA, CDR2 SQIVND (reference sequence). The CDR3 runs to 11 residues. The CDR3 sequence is CASSMVYGYTF. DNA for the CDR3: TGTGCCAGTAGTATGGTCTATGGCTACACCTTC.

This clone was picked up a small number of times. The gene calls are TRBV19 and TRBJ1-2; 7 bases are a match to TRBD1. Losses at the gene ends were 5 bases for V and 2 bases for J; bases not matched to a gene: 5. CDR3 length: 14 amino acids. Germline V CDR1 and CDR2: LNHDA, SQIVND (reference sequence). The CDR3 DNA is TGTGCCAGTAGTGGCAGGGGGACCAACTATGGCTACACCTTC. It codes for CASSGRGTNYGYTF.

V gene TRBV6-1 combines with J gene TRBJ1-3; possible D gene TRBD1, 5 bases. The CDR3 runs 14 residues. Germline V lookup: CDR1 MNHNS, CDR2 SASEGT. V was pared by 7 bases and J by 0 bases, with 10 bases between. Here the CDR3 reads CASTLDSSGNTIYF. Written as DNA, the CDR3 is TGTGCCAGCACACTAGACAGCTCTGGAAACACCATATATTTT.

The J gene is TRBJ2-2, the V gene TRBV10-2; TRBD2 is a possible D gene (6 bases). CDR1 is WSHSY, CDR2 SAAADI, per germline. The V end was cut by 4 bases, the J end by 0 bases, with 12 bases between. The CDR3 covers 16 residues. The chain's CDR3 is CASSGGLTPNTGELFF. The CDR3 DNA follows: TGCGCCAGCAGTGGGGGACTTACCCCGAACACCGGGGAGCTGTTTTTT.

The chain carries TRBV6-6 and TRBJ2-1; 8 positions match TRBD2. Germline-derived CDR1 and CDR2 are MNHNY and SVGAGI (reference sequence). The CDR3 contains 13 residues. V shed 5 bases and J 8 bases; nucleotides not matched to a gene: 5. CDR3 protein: CASSHTGGDEQFF. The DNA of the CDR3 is TGTGCCAGCAGTCATACCGGGGGGGATGAGCAGTTCTTC.

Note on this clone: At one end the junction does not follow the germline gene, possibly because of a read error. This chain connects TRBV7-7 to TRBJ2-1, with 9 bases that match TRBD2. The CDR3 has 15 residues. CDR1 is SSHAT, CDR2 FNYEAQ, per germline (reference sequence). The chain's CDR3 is CASSPGGGGAIEQFF. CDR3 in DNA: TGTGCTAGCAGCCCGGGCGGCGGGGGGGCCATTGAGCAGTTCTTC.

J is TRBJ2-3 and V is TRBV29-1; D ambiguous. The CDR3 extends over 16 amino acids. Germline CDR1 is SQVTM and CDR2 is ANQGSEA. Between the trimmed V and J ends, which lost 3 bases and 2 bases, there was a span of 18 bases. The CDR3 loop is CSVDAQALHLTDTQYF. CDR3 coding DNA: TGCAGCGTTGATGCCCAGGCTTTGCATCTCACAGATACGCAGTATTTT.

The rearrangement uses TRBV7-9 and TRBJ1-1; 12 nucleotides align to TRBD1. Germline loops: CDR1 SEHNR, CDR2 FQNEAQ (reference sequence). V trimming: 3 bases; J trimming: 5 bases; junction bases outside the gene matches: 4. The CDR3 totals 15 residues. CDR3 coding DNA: TGTGCCAGCAGCTTTTGGGACAGGGGGCGGACTGAAGCTTTCTTT. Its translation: CASSFWDRGRTEAFF.

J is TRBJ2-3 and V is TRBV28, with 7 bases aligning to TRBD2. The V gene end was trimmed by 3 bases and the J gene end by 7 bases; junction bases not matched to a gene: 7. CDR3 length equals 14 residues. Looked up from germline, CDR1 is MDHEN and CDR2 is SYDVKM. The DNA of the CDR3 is TGTGCCAGCAGTTTCGGCCTAGCGGTTAATACGCAGTATTTT. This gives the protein CASSFGLAVNTQYF.

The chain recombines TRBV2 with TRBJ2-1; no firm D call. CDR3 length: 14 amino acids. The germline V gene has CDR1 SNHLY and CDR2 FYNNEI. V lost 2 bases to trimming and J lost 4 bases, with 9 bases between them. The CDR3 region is CASSEPIVYNEQFF. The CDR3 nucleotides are TGTGCCAGCAGTGAACCCATCGTTTACAATGAGCAGTTCTTC.

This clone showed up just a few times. CDR3 protein: CAGRENTEAFF. CDR3 coding DNA: TGTGCCGGTCGGGAGAACACTGAAGCTTTCTTT. The chain carries TRBV2 and TRBJ1-1; D remains ambiguous. Trimming took off 11 bases at V and 1 base at J, with 8 bases between the two ends. The germline gives CDR1 SNHLY, CDR2 FYNNEI. The CDR3 runs to 11 residues.

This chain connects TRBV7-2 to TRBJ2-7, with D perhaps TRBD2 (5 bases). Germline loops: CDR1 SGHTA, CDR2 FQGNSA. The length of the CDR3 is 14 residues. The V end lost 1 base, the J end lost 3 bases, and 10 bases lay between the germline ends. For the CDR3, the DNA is TGTGCCAGCAGCTTAGGGTTTGGGAGCTACGAGCAGTACTTC. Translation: CASSLGFGSYEQYF.

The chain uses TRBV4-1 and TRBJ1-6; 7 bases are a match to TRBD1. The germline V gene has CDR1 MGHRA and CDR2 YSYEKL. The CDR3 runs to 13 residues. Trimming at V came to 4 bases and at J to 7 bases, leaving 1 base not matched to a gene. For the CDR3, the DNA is TGCGCCAGCAGCCCGGACAGGAATTCACCCCTCCACTTT. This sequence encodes CASSPDRNSPLHF.

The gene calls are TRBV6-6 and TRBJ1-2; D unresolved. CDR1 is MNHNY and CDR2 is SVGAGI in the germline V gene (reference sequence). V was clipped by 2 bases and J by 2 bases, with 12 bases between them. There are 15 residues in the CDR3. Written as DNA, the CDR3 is TGTGCCAGCAGTTACCCGCCCGGAGAAAACTATGGCTACACCTTC. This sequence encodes CASSYPPGENYGYTF.

CDR3 nucleotide sequence: TGTGCCAGCAGCTTTCTCGGTGGGGTTCACTCGGCTGAGCAGTTCTTC. Residues: CASSFLGGVHSAEQFF. This chain uses TRBV5-6 with TRBJ2-1; D is unclear. The length of the CDR3 is 16 residues. Germline V gene sequence: CDR1 SGHDT, CDR2 YYEEEE. V was trimmed by 2 bases and J by 9 bases, leaving 21 bases between them.

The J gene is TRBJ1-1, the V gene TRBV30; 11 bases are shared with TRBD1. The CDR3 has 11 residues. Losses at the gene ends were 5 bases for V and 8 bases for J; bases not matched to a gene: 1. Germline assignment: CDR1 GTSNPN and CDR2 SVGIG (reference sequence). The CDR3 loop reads CAWGQGAEAFF. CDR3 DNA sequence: TGTGCCTGGGGACAGGGGGCAGAAGCTTTCTTT.

The CDR3 loop is CASSDPGSGNTIYF. Written as DNA, the CDR3 is TGCGCCAGCAGTGACCCGGGATCTGGAAACACCATATATTTT. V usage is TRBV10-1 and J usage is TRBJ1-3; no clear D gene. This CDR3 comprises 14 residues. The V end was cut by 3 bases, the J end by 1 base, with 7 bases between. Germline-derived CDR1 and CDR2 are WNHNN and SYGVQD (reference sequence).

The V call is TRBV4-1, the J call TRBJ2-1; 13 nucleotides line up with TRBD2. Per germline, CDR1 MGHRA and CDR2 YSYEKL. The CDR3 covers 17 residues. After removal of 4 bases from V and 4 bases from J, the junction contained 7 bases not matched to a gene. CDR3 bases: TGCGCCAGCAGCCCGCCGGGACTAGCGGGGAATTACAATGAGCAGTTCTTC. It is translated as CASSPPGLAGNYNEQFF.

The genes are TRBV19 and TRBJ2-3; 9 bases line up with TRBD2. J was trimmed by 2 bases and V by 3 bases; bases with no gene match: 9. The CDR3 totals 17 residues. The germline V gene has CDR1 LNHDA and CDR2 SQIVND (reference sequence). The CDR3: CASSILPSGGSTDTQYF. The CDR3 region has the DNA TGTGCCAGTAGTATTCTCCCCAGCGGGGGGTCCACAGATACGCAGTATTTT.